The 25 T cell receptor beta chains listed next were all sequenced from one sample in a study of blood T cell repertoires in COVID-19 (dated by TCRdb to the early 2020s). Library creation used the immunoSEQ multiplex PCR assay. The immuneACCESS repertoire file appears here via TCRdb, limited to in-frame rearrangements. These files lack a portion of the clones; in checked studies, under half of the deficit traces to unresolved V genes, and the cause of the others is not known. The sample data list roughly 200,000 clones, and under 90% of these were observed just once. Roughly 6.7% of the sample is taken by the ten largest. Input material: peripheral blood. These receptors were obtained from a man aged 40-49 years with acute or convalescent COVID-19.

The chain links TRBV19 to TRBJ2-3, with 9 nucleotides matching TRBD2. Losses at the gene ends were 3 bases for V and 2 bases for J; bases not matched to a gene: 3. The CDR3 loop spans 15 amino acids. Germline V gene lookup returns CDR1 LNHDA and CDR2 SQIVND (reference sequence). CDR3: CASSIIAGATDTQYF. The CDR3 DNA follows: TGTGCCAGTAGTATTATAGCGGGGGCCACAGATACGCAGTATTTT.

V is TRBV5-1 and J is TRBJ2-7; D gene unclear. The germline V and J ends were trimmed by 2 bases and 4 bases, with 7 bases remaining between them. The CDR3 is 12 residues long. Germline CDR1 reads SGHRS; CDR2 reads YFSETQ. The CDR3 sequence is CASSFPGYEQYF. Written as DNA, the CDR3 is TGCGCCAGCAGCTTTCCGGGTTACGAGCAGTACTTC.

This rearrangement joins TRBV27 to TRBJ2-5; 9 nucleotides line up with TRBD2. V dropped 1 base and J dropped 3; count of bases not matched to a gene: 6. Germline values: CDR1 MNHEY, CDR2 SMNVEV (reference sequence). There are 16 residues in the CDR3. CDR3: CASSLFRGGAKETQYF. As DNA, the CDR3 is TGTGCCAGCAGTTTATTTCGCGGGGGGGCAAAAGAGACCCAGTACTTC.

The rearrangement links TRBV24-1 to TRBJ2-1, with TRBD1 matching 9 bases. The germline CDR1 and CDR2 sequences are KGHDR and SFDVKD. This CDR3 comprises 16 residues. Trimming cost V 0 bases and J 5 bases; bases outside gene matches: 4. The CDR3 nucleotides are TGTGCCACCAGTGATTTGAGGGGACAGGGAAACAATGAGCAGTTCTTC. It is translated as CATSDLRGQGNNEQFF.

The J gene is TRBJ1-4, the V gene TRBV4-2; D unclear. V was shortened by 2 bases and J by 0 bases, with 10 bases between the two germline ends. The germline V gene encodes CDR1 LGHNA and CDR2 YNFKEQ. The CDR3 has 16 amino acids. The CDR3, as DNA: TGTGCCAGCAGCCAAAGTGGCAGTGCAACTAATGAAAAACTGTTTTTT. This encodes CASSQSGSATNEKLFF.

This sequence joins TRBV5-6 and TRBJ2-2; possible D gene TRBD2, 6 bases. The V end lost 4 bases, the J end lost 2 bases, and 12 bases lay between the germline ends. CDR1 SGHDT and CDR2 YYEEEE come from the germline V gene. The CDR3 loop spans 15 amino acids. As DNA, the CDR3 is TGTGCCAGCAGCCCCCTCGCGGGAAACACCGGGGAGCTGTTTTTT. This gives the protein CASSPLAGNTGELFF.

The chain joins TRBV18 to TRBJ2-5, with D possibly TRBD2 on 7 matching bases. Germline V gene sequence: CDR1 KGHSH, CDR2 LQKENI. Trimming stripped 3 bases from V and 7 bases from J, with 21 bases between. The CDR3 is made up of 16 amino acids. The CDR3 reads CASSPPSGGGTGTQYF. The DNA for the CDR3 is TGTGCCAGCTCACCCCCTTCGGGCGGGGGCACCGGGACCCAGTACTTC.

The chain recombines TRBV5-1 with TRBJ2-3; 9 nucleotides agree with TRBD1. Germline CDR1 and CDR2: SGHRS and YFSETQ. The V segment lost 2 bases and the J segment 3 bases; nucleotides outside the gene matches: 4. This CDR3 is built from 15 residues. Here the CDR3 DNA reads TGCGCCAGCAGCTTAGGGACAGGGTTTACAGATACGCAGTATTTT. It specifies CASSLGTGFTDTQYF.

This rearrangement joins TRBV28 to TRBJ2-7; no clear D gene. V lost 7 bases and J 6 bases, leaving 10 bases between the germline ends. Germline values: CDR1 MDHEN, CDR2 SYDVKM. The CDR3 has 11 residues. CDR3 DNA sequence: TGTGCCAGCAACACCGCTTTCGAGCAGTACTTC. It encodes CASNTAFEQYF.

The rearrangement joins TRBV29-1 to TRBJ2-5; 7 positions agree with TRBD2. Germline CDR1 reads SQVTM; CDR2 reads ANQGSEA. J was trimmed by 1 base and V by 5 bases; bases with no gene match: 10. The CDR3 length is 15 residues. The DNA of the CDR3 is TGCAGCGTTTACGTTAGCGGGCTCTCCCAAGAGACCCAGTACTTC. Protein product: CSVYVSGLSQETQYF.

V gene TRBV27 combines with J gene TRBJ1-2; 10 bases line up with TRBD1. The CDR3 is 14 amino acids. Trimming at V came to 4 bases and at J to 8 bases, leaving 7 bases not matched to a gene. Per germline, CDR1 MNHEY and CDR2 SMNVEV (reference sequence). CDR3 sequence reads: CASSSDRGRNGYTF. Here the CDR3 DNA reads TGTGCCAGCAGTTCAGACAGGGGGCGGAACGGCTACACCTTC.

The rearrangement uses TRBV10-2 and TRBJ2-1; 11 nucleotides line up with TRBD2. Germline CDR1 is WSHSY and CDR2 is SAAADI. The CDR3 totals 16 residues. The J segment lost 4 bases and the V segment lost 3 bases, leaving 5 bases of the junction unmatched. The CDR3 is CASSDLPSGGYNEQFF. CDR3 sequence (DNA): TGCGCCAGCAGTGATTTGCCTAGCGGGGGGTACAATGAGCAGTTCTTC.

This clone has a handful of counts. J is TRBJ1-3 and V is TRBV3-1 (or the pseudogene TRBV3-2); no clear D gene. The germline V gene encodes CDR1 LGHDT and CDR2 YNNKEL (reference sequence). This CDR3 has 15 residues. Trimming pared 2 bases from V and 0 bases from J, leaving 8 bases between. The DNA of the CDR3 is TGTGCCAGCAGCCAATACACCTCCTCTGGAAACACCATATATTTT. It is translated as CASSQYTSSGNTIYF.

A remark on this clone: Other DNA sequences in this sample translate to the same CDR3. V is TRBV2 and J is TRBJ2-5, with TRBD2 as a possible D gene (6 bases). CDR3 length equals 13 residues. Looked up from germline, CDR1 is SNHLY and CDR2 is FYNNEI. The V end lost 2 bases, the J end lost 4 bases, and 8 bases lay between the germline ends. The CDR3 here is CASSEQGGETQYF. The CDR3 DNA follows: TGTGCCAGCAGTGAACAGGGAGGAGAGACCCAGTACTTC.

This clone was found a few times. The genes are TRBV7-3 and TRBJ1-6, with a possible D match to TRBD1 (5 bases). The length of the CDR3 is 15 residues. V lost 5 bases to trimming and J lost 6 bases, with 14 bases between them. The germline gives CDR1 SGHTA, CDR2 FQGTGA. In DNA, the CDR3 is TGTGCCAGCAGCCCCGCGGGGGAACCTAATTCACCCCTCCACTTT. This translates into CASSPAGEPNSPLHF. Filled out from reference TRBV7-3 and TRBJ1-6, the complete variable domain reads GAGVSQTPSNKVTEKGKYVELRCDPISGHTALYWYRQSLGQGPEFLIYFQGTGAADDSGLPNDRFFAVRPEGSVSTLKIQRTERGDSAVYLCASSPAGEPNSPLHFGNGTRLTVT.

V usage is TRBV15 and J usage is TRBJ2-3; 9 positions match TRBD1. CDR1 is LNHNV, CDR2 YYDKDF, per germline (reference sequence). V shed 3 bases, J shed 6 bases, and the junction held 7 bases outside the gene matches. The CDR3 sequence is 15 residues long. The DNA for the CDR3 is TGTGCCACCAGCAGCTCCGGACAGGGGTCGGATACGCAGTATTTT. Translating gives CATSSSGQGSDTQYF.

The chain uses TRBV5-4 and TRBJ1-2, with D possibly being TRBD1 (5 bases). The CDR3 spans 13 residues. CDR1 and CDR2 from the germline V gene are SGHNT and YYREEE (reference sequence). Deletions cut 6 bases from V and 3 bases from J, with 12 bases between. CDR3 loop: CASTGGYYYGYTF. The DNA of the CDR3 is TGTGCCAGCACCGGGGGTTACTACTATGGCTACACCTTC.

DNA for the CDR3: TGTGCCAGCAGCTTAGTGTCTGACAGGGACCCCTACGAGCAGTACTTC. Protein sequence: CASSLVSDRDPYEQYF. The chain combines TRBV7-3 with TRBJ2-7, with 7 nucleotides matching TRBD1. V shed 2 bases and J 2 bases; nucleotides not matched to a gene: 9. There are 16 residues in the CDR3. Germline assignment: CDR1 SGHTA and CDR2 FQGTGA.

The CDR3 protein is CASSLVFGGAGLDTQYF. In DNA, the CDR3 is TGTGCCAGCAGCTTGGTATTTGGGGGCGCTGGTCTAGATACGCAGTATTTT. The chain joins TRBV5-6 to TRBJ2-3, with D perhaps TRBD1 (6 bases). Per the germline V gene, CDR1 is SGHDT and CDR2 is YYEEEE. Trimming took off 0 bases at V and 5 bases at J, with 19 bases between the two ends. The CDR3 extends over 17 amino acids.

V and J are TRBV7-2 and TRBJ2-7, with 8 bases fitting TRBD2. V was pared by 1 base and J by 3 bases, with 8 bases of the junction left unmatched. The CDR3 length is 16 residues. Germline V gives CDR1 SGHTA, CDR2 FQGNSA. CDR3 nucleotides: TGTGCCAGCAGCTTAGGTCTAGGGACTAGTGGCTACGAGCAGTACTTC. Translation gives CASSLGLGTSGYEQYF.

CDR3 nucleotide sequence: TGTGCCATCAGTGAAAGACCGAGGGAATCACCCCTCCACTTT. Encoded protein: CAISERPRESPLHF. The V call is TRBV10-3, the J call TRBJ1-6; D remains unclear. The CDR3 is made up of 14 amino acids. The germline gives CDR1 ENHRY, CDR2 SYGVKD. With 3 bases removed from V and 10 bases from J, the gap between germline ends came to 13 bases.

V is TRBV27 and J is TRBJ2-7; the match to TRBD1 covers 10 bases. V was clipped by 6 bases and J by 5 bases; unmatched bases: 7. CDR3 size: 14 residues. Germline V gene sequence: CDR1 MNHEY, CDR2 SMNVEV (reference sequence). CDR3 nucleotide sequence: TGTGCCAGCAGCGTCGGGACAGGGGTCCACGAGCAGTACTTC. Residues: CASSVGTGVHEQYF.

CDR3 sequence (DNA): TGTGCCAGCAGCTCCAGGGAGGCGGGGGGTAACAATGAGCAGTTCTTC. This codes for CASSSREAGGNNEQFF. The chain carries TRBV11-3 and TRBJ2-1, with TRBD2 matching 8 bases. Germline values: CDR1 SGHNT, CDR2 YENEEA. V lost 4 bases to trimming and J lost 5 bases; unmatched junction nucleotides: 10. The CDR3 contains 16 residues.

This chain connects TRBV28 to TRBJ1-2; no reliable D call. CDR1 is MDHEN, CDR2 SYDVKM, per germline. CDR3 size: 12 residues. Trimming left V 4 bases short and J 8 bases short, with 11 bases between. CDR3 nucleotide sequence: TGTGCCAGCAGTTCCCAGCAGAGGGGCTACACCTTC. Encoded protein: CASSSQQRGYTF.

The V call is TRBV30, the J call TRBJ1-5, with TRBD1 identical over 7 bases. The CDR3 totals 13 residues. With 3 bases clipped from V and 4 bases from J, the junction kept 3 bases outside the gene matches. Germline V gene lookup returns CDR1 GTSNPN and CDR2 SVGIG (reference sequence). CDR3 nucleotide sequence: TGTGCCTGGAGGAGGGGGCCGAATCAGCCCCAGCATTTT. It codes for CAWRRGPNQPQHF.